Shown below are 3 T cell receptor beta chains from a single sample sequenced in a study of OX40 agonist ivuxolimab in advanced cancers. Some clones are missing from TCRdb's copy, which holds only in-frame ones; the method was immunoSEQ multiplex PCR. The sample includes about 50,000 clones, around 85% seen only once; the top ten take roughly an eighth. The input for sequencing was CD4+ or CD8+ T cells sorted from blood, taken in a trial of the OX40 agonist ivuxolimab. The receptors originated from an adult with an advanced solid tumor such as melanoma, head and neck, liver or kidney cancer.

The rearrangement links TRBV19 to TRBJ2-7; D may be TRBD1 (6 bases). The CDR3 is made up of 12 amino acids. Trimming left V 8 bases short and J 3 bases short, with 11 bases between. The germline gives CDR1 LNHDA, CDR2 SQIVND (reference sequence). CDR3 in DNA: TGTGCCAGTCGCTCAGGGGACTACGAGCAGTACTTC. Amino acids: CASRSGDYEQYF.

This rearrangement joins TRBV19 to TRBJ1-5; no definite D call. Trimming pared 1 base from V and 2 bases from J, leaving 6 bases between. In germline, CDR1 is LNHDA, CDR2 SQIVND (reference sequence). This CDR3 region has 14 residues. CDR3 in amino acids: CASSIGARNQPQHF. CDR3 DNA: TGTGCCAGTAGTATAGGCGCTCGCAATCAGCCCCAGCATTTT.

The rearrangement links TRBV6-5 to TRBJ2-1; 7 bases are shared with TRBD2. The CDR3 runs 15 residues. Germline CDR1 reads MNHEY; CDR2 reads SVGAGI. The V segment lost 7 bases and the J segment 0 bases; nucleotides outside the gene matches: 6. The CDR3 sequence is CASKGGGDSYNEQFF. In nucleotides, the CDR3 is TGTGCCAGCAAAGGCGGGGGAGACTCCTACAATGAGCAGTTCTTC.